The following is a T cell receptor beta chain sequence with its context. A junction end diverges from the germline sequence, so it may reflect a read error. Germline V gives CDR1 MDHEN, CDR2 SYDVKM. The CDR3 totals 16 residues. RNA was extracted from bulk tissue without any cell sorting. These data come from a study of tumor and adjacent non-tumor tissue in lung cancer. A modified ARM-PCR protocol with three rounds of nested PCR amplified TCRbeta. In TCRdb, the multiplex PCR reads were re-called with MiXCR into one record per CDR3 protein. The data contain roughly 140,000 distinct CDR3 sequences, about 71% of them seen just once; the ten biggest clones take up about 20%.

The rearrangement joins TRBV28 to TRBJ2-7; 7 bases map to TRBD1. The source material was lung tumor tissue. This TCR came from a man in his fifties or sixties with small cell lung cancer. The CDR3 is CSSRNQDRPPLYEQYF. CDR3 sequence (DNA): TGTTCCAGCAGAAACCAGGACAGGCCACCTCTCTACGAGCAGTACTTC.